The clone carrying this T cell receptor (beta chain) was counted ten times or more. Antigen specificity is unknown. The data originate from a study of T cell repertoires in cytomegalovirus infection. TCRdb independently ran MiXCR on the reads; one entry per CDR3 protein. The sample shows over 45,000 distinct CDR3 sequences, approximately 20% of them seen only once. The length of the CDR3 is 14 residues. Losses at the gene ends were 5 bases for V and 5 bases for J; bases not matched to a gene: 9. Germline loops: CDR1 SEHNR, CDR2 FQNEAQ (reference sequence). The J gene is TRBJ2-7, the V gene TRBV7-9, with 7 bases identical to TRBD1. The sequencing here drew on CD8+ T cells from cultured PBMCs, taken from culture after CMV antigen stimulation. The origin of this receptor is a human donor in good health (CMV status not recorded). Some clones in this sample may be carry-over from other donors' samples. CDR3 DNA: TGTGCCAGCAGCCAAGTACGAGGGACAGACGAGCAGTACTTC. Translated: CASSQVRGTDEQYF.